One T cell receptor beta chain is described in this entry. Germline V gene data show CDR1 as ENHRY and CDR2 as SYGVKD. The V gene lost 6 bases and the J gene lost 9 bases, with 18 bases spanning the gap. CDR3 length: 14 residues. The data were taken from a study of T-cell reconstitution after alpha-beta-depleted transplantation in children. For TCRbeta, the library was prepared with unique molecular identifiers. TCRdb re-called the PCR reads through MiXCR, storing one row per CDR3 protein. The table has around 500,000 distinct CDR3 sequences, approximately 13% seen once; the top ten hold around 5.8%. This chain uses TRBV10-3 with TRBJ2-1; tentative D call: TRBD1 (6 bases). The material was PBMCs from the stem cell graft donor, obtained from the stem cell graft. The source of this sequence is a human donor who donated a stem cell graft to a child with combined immunodeficiency. CDR3 nucleotides: TGTGCCATCAGCCGGGACACCCAATTCCGTGAGCAGTTCTTC. Translated, it gives CAISRDTQFREQFF.